The 10 T cell receptor beta chains in this list originate from one sample, sequenced in a study of cytotoxic CD8 clonotypes in ibrutinib-treated CLL. The protocol was immunoSEQ multiplex PCR, while the TCRdb copy is restricted to in-frame clones and leaves out a portion. This sample yields approximately 210,000 clones, of which over 60% are seen a single time; about an eighth belongs to the top ten. Source: PBMCs, taken after 24 months of ibrutinib treatment. These receptors were taken from a human donor with chronic lymphocytic leukemia.

The chain combines TRBV11-3 with TRBJ2-7; 9 bases align to TRBD2. The CDR3 has 17 residues. The V segment lost 4 bases and the J segment 7 bases; nucleotides outside the gene matches: 17. Germline CDR1 and CDR2: SGHNT and YENEEA. The CDR3 DNA is TGTGCCAGCAGCTCTGGGAATAGGGCTAGCGGGATTAGGGAGCAGTACTTC. Translated: CASSSGNRASGIREQYF.

J is TRBJ2-2 and V is TRBV27; tentative D call: TRBD1 (5 bases). This CDR3 region has 15 residues. Per the germline V gene, CDR1 is MNHEY and CDR2 is SMNVEV (reference sequence). V was pared by 7 bases and J by 0 bases, with 12 bases between. The CDR3 protein is CASMRQFANTGELFF. The CDR3 coding sequence is TGTGCCAGCATGAGACAGTTCGCGAACACCGGGGAGCTGTTTTTT.

The V call is TRBV6-6, the J call TRBJ2-7; possible D gene TRBD1, 5 bases. The CDR3 has 16 residues. The V gene's germline CDR1 is MNHNY and CDR2 SVGAGI (reference sequence). Trimming stripped 7 bases from V and 6 bases from J, with 25 bases between. The CDR3 coding sequence is TGTGCCAGCACTCAAAGTCCGAGACAGTTAAGTATCGAGCAGTACTTC. Translating gives CASTQSPRQLSIEQYF.

CDR3: CASSVGAENTEAFF. CDR3 nucleotide sequence: TGTGCCAGCAGCGTAGGGGCAGAGAACACTGAAGCTTTCTTT. V gene TRBV9 combines with J gene TRBJ1-1; D is unresolved. This CDR3 spans 14 amino acids. Germline CDR1 reads SGDLS; CDR2 reads YYNGEE. The germline V and J ends were trimmed by 0 bases and 1 base, with 7 bases remaining between them.

This clone was counted a few times. The V and J genes are TRBV5-4 and TRBJ2-5; 13 bases align to TRBD2. This CDR3 is built from 17 residues. The V segment lost 3 bases and the J segment 3 bases; nucleotides outside the gene matches: 8. Germline-derived CDR1 and CDR2 are SGHNT and YYREEE (reference sequence). Written as DNA, the CDR3 is TGTGCCAGCAGCTCGGGACTAGCGGGATATCAGGAAGAGACCCAGTACTTC. The encoded protein is CASSSGLAGYQEETQYF.

The CDR3 reads CASSLGPSSGNTIYF. Here the CDR3 DNA reads TGTGCCAGCAGCTTGGGACCTAGCTCTGGAAACACCATATATTTT. V and J are TRBV11-2 and TRBJ1-3; D might be TRBD1 (5 bases). V was pared by 3 bases and J by 0 bases, with 9 bases between. CDR1 is SGHAT and CDR2 is FQNNGV in the germline V gene. The CDR3 runs to 15 residues.

This clone came up many times. The rearrangement uses TRBV27 and TRBJ2-2; unclear D gene. Germline CDR1 MNHEY, CDR2 SMNVEV (reference sequence). This CDR3 is built from 15 residues. V was cut by 6 bases and J by 6 bases, with 17 bases left in between. The CDR3 nucleotides read TGTGCCAGCAGATGGGTCGGTAGGCGTGCCGGGGAGCTGTTTTTT. It is translated as CASRWVGRRAGELFF.

The CDR3 loop reads CATSRDPGGKYEQYF. The CDR3 DNA sequence: TGTGCCACCAGCAGAGATCCTGGGGGGAAATACGAGCAGTACTTC. The V gene is TRBV15, the J gene TRBJ2-7; a weak D match, TRBD2 (6 bases). This CDR3 is built from 15 residues. V lost 0 bases, J lost 4 bases, and 13 bases lay in between. Germline CDR1 LNHNV, CDR2 YYDKDF (reference sequence).

The chain employs TRBV6-5 and TRBJ2-7, with 9 bases that match TRBD1. With 6 bases clipped from V and 4 bases from J, the junction kept 10 bases outside the gene matches. CDR3 length equals 15 residues. Per germline, CDR1 MNHEY and CDR2 SVGAGI. Here the CDR3 reads CASSRGQGRLYEQYF. The CDR3 DNA sequence: TGTGCCAGCAGCCGCGGACAGGGGAGGTTGTACGAGCAGTACTTC.

The J gene is TRBJ1-5, the V gene TRBV6-5, with 7 bases fitting TRBD1. Germline CDR1 MNHEY, CDR2 SVGAGI. The ends lost 5 bases at V and 4 bases at J; junction bases unmatched: 5. The CDR3 sequence is 14 residues long. DNA of the CDR3: TGTGCCAGCAGTCCATACAGGGGTAATCAGCCCCAGCATTTT. Protein sequence: CASSPYRGNQPQHF.